The next 17 T cell receptor beta chains were all read from a single sample in a study of T-cell memory formation after mild COVID-19. TCRdb recomputed calls from the 5' RACE reads with MiXCR, one row per CDR3 protein. The table lists roughly 200,000 distinct CDR3 sequences, 15% to 20% of them singletons, with roughly 2.6% in the top ten. The source material was PBMCs or a T cell subset sorted from them (not recorded which). These receptors originate from an adult woman who had mild COVID-19 (a few samples of this study predate the infection). Cell type and time point are not known.

This clonotype has ten or more counts. The chain uses TRBV23-1 and TRBJ1-4; 7 bases fit TRBD1. TRBV23-1 is noted as an ORF with a role that remains uncertain. V was pared by 6 bases and J by 2 bases, with 9 bases of the junction left unmatched. There are 16 residues in the CDR3. Written as DNA, the CDR3 is TGCGCCAGCAGCCAAGGGAGGACAGGCACTAATGAAAAACTGTTTTTT. It translates to CASSQGRTGTNEKLFF.

This clonotype was seen at least ten times. This chain joins TRBV9 and TRBJ2-3; 14 bases agree with TRBD2. There are 18 residues in the CDR3. In germline, CDR1 is SGDLS, CDR2 YYNGEE. V lost 4 bases and J lost 0; bases outside the gene matches: 7. The DNA of the CDR3 is TGTGCCAGCAGCCCGCGGACTAGCGGGGGGCCTAGCACAGATACGCAGTATTTT. It is translated as CASSPRTSGGPSTDTQYF.

The chain uses TRBV7-7 and TRBJ1-1; D is unresolved. Germline V lookup: CDR1 SSHAT, CDR2 FNYEAQ (reference sequence). Trimming took 6 bases from V and 11 from J, leaving 13 bases between them. This CDR3 is built from 11 residues. CDR3 bases: TGTGCCAGCAGTGAGGGAGCCGAGGCTTTCTTT. Protein sequence: CASSEGAEAFF.

V gene TRBV27 combines with J gene TRBJ2-5; D is uncertain. The CDR3 is 13 residues long. V was pared by 1 base and J by 2 bases, with 5 bases between. Germline values: CDR1 MNHEY, CDR2 SMNVEV (reference sequence). The CDR3 spells CASSLFGQETQYF. CDR3 in DNA: TGTGCCAGCAGTTTATTTGGGCAAGAGACCCAGTACTTC.

This clonotype appeared a few times. This chain connects TRBV6-5 to TRBJ1-2; 7 nucleotides match TRBD1. The CDR3 runs to 15 residues. J was trimmed by 7 bases and V by 5 bases; bases with no gene match: 13. Looked up from germline, CDR1 is MNHEY and CDR2 is SVGAGI. CDR3 loop: CASSQGIDRARGYTF. The DNA of the CDR3 is TGTGCCAGCAGTCAGGGGATAGACAGGGCGCGTGGCTACACCTTC.

This clonotype was counted a few times. The rearrangement uses TRBV7-2 and TRBJ1-3; D remains ambiguous. V shed 2 bases and J shed 3 bases, with 8 bases lying between them. This CDR3 spans 14 amino acids. Per the germline V gene, CDR1 is SGHTA and CDR2 is FQGNSA. The CDR3 spells CASSLLAGGNTIYF. CDR3 coding DNA: TGTGCCAGCAGCTTACTGGCAGGTGGAAACACCATATATTTT.

There are a few counts of this clonotype. V and J are TRBV24-1 and TRBJ1-6; D is unresolved. CDR3 length equals 13 residues. Trimming took off 3 bases at V and 8 bases at J, with 7 bases between the two ends. Germline values: CDR1 KGHDR, CDR2 SFDVKD. CDR3 sequence (DNA): TGTGCCACCAGTGATAATGGCGATTCACCCCTCCACTTT. Amino acid sequence: CATSDNGDSPLHF.

V usage is TRBV7-9 and J usage is TRBJ1-1; D possibly corresponds to TRBD1 (5 bases). The germline V gene encodes CDR1 SEHNR and CDR2 FQNEAQ (reference sequence). Deletions cut 4 bases from V and 4 bases from J, with 16 bases between. This CDR3 region has 15 residues. CDR3 loop: CASSSYRTGGTEAFF. CDR3 nucleotide sequence: TGTGCCAGCAGCTCCTACAGGACCGGAGGCACTGAAGCTTTCTTT.

This clonotype was found many times. This chain links TRBV29-1 with TRBJ2-7, with TRBD2 matching 8 bases. Germline lookup yields CDR1 SQVTM and CDR2 ANQGSEA. The CDR3 runs 14 residues. Trimming took 2 bases from V and 2 from J; bases not matched to a gene: 5. The DNA for the CDR3 is TGCAGCGTTGAATCGGGGGGGCCCCCCTACGAGCAGTACTTC. Protein sequence: CSVESGGPPYEQYF.

The chain employs TRBV25-1 and TRBJ1-2, with 8 bases lining up with TRBD1. In germline, CDR1 is MGHDK, CDR2 SYGVNS. V trimming: 4 bases; J trimming: 7 bases; junction bases outside the gene matches: 5. This CDR3 comprises 13 residues. CDR3 nucleotides: TGTGCCAGCAGTGCGACAGGGGTAGGTGGCTACACCTTC. Its protein product is CASSATGVGGYTF.

This clonotype was seen repeatedly, ten times or more. The gene calls are TRBV9 and TRBJ2-2, with D perhaps matching TRBD1 or TRBD2 (6 bases each). V was clipped by 2 bases and J by 1 base, with 9 bases between them. Germline V lookup: CDR1 SGDLS, CDR2 YYNGEE. CDR3 length: 15 amino acids. The CDR3 region is CASSVGGLNTGELFF. The CDR3 DNA sequence: TGTGCCAGCAGCGTGGGGGGCCTGAACACCGGGGAGCTGTTTTTT.

This clonotype was counted only a few times. V usage is TRBV4-2 and J usage is TRBJ1-2; no firm D call. Germline assignment: CDR1 LGHNA and CDR2 YNFKEQ. The CDR3 loop spans 13 amino acids. V was clipped by 0 bases and J by 8 bases, with 10 bases between them. The CDR3 DNA reads TGTGCCAGCAGCCAAGATTTGAATTCGGGCTACACCTTC. Its translation is CASSQDLNSGYTF.

The V gene is TRBV5-1, the J gene TRBJ2-5, with TRBD1 as a possible D gene (6 bases). CDR1 and CDR2 from the germline V gene are SGHRS and YFSETQ. The CDR3 consists of 14 residues. The ends were cut back, 4 bases at V and 0 bases at J, with 10 bases in the middle. CDR3 DNA sequence: TGCGCCAGCAGCGTAACAGGGCACCAAGAGACCCAGTACTTC. Amino acid sequence: CASSVTGHQETQYF.

The chain joins TRBV29-1 to TRBJ1-1; D not resolved. Trimming pared 4 bases from V and 5 bases from J, leaving 14 bases between. Per the germline V gene, CDR1 is SQVTM and CDR2 is ANQGSEA. This CDR3 is built from 13 residues. This CDR3 is CSVGKAGYTEAFF. Here the CDR3 DNA reads TGCAGCGTTGGGAAGGCAGGTTATACTGAAGCTTTCTTT.

This clonotype was seen a few times. The CDR3, as DNA: TGTGCCAGCAGTTTCCTAGCGGCTGGGGCCAACGTCCTGACTTTC. Translation: CASSFLAAGANVLTF. The gene calls are TRBV27 and TRBJ2-6; 7 bases are shared with TRBD2. V was clipped by 3 bases and J by 2 bases; unmatched bases: 1. This CDR3 is built from 15 residues. Germline V gives CDR1 MNHEY, CDR2 SMNVEV (reference sequence). The full variable domain, its missing parts supplied by reference TRBV27 and TRBJ2-6, is EAQVTQNPRYLITVTGKKLTVTCSQNMNHEYMSWYRQDPGLGLRQIYYSMNVEVTDKGDVPEGYKVSRKEKRNFPLILESPSPNQTSLYFCASSFLAAGANVLTFGAGSRLTVL.

V is TRBV7-2 and J is TRBJ2-1, with 13 bases fitting TRBD2. CDR1 and CDR2 from the germline V gene are SGHTA and FQGNSA. This CDR3 is 16 amino acids long. The V and J ends lost 3 bases and 6 bases, in that order; junction bases with no gene match: 5. The CDR3: CASSLTRLAGGNEQFF. The DNA of the CDR3 is TGTGCCAGCAGCTTGACCAGACTAGCGGGAGGCAATGAGCAGTTCTTC.

Only a few counts were recorded for this clonotype. This chain links TRBV24-1 with TRBJ2-7; TRBD2 matches 8 bases. CDR1 KGHDR and CDR2 SFDVKD come from the germline V gene. The CDR3 loop spans 14 amino acids. V shed 4 bases, J shed 7 bases, and the junction held 8 bases outside the gene matches. CDR3 in amino acids: CATSDSGGAGEQYF. The CDR3 nucleotides read TGTGCCACCAGTGACTCCGGGGGGGCTGGAGAGCAGTACTTC.